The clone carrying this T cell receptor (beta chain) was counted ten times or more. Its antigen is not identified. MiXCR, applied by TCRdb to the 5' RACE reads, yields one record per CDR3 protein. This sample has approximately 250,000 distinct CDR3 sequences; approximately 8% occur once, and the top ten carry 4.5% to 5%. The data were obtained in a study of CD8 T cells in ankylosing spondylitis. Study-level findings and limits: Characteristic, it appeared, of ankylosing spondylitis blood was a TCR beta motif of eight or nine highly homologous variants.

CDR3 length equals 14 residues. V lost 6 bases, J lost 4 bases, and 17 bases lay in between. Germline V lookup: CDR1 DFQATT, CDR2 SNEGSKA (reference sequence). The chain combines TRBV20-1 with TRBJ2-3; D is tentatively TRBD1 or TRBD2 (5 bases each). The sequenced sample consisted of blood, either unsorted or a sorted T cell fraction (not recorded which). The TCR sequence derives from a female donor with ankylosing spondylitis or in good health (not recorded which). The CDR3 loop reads CSAPPSGQSDTQYF. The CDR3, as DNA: TGCAGTGCCCCGCCCAGCGGACAATCAGATACGCAGTATTTT.